The 28 T cell receptor beta chains below all came from one sample that was sequenced in a study of blood T cell repertoires in COVID-19. Assay used: immunoSEQ multiplex PCR; TCRdb lists only in-frame clones, some missing. The sample holds approximately 200,000 clones, about 87% seen once. Sequencing used PBMCs or T cells enriched from blood (not recorded which). The source of these receptors is a woman in her thirties who had been exposed to COVID-19.

The chain joins TRBV3-1 (or the pseudogene TRBV3-2) to TRBJ2-2, with D possibly being TRBD1 (5 bases). Germline assignment: CDR1 LGHDT and CDR2 YNNKEL (reference sequence). The CDR3 runs to 15 residues. Trimming cost V 1 base and J 1 base, with 7 bases left between them. The CDR3: CASSQVQVNTGELFF. The CDR3 DNA follows: TGTGCCAGCAGCCAAGTACAGGTGAACACCGGGGAGCTGTTTTTT.

The genes are TRBV2 and TRBJ1-5; possibly TRBD1 for D (6 bases). Germline lookup yields CDR1 SNHLY and CDR2 FYNNEI. V was shortened by 1 base and J by 5 bases, with 12 bases between the two germline ends. CDR3 size: 15 residues. CDR3 sequence reads: CASSEEGRGDQPQHF. The CDR3 nucleotides read TGTGCCAGCAGTGAAGAGGGCAGGGGTGATCAGCCCCAGCATTTT.

This rearrangement joins TRBV7-3 to TRBJ1-2; maybe TRBD1 (5 bases). The germline CDR1 and CDR2 sequences are SGHTA and FQGTGA. Trimming shortened V by 4 bases and J by 7 bases, and 13 bases separated the two germline ends. The CDR3 is 13 residues long. CDR3 DNA sequence: TGTGCCAGCAGCTACACAGGAAAAGGTGGCTACACCTTC. It is translated as CASSYTGKGGYTF.

The CDR3 DNA is TGTGCCAGCAGCCGATTGACTAGCGGGAGGGACTACGAGCAGTACTTC. Residues: CASSRLTSGRDYEQYF. The chain is built from TRBV11-2 and TRBJ2-7; 14 bases line up with TRBD2. The V gene end was trimmed by 5 bases and the J gene end by 3 bases; junction bases not matched to a gene: 6. The CDR3 extends over 16 amino acids. CDR1 is SGHAT and CDR2 is FQNNGV in the germline V gene.

This chain uses TRBV6-5 with TRBJ2-1, with D unresolved. Trimming took off 0 bases at V and 8 bases at J, with 17 bases between the two ends. CDR1 is MNHEY, CDR2 SVGAGI, per germline. The CDR3 is 16 residues long. DNA for the CDR3: TGTGCCAGCAGTTACTCTCTACTGACGGAGACCTATGAGCAGTTCTTC. Amino acid sequence: CASSYSLLTETYEQFF.

As DNA, the CDR3 is TGTGCCAGCAGTGAGTCCGGAGGGCGAGCGGCTTTCTTT. This codes for CASSESGGRAAFF. The V gene is TRBV6-4, the J gene TRBJ1-1; D gene unclear. The CDR3 spans 13 residues. Looked up from germline, CDR1 is MRHNA and CDR2 is SNTAGT. The germline V and J ends were trimmed by 3 bases and 11 bases, with 16 bases remaining between them.

This sequence joins TRBV6-2 or TRBV6-3 and TRBJ1-2; a weak D match, TRBD1 (6 bases). The CDR3 extends over 13 amino acids. With 4 bases removed from V and 6 bases from J, the gap between germline ends came to 12 bases. In germline, CDR1 is MNHEY, CDR2 SVGEGT. The CDR3 spells CASSLYRVDGYTF. The CDR3 region has the DNA TGTGCCAGCAGTTTATACAGGGTGGATGGCTACACCTTC.

The J gene is TRBJ1-6, the V gene TRBV11-2; 7 bases fit TRBD1. V gave up 7 bases and J gave up 8 bases; unmatched junction bases: 14. Germline assignment: CDR1 SGHAT and CDR2 FQNNGV. The CDR3 contains 16 residues. CDR3 amino acids: CASKLLPRQGYSPLHF. The DNA of the CDR3 is TGTGCCAGCAAACTATTACCAAGACAGGGATATTCACCCCTCCACTTT.

The V and J genes are TRBV28 and TRBJ1-5; TRBD1 agrees at 7 bases. This CDR3 region has 14 residues. The V gene's germline CDR1 is MDHEN and CDR2 SYDVKM. V lost 5 bases to trimming and J lost 3 bases; unmatched junction nucleotides: 4. The CDR3 protein is CASSGTVHNQPQHF. In DNA form, the CDR3 reads TGTGCCAGCAGTGGGACAGTGCACAATCAGCCCCAGCATTTT.

The J gene is TRBJ2-1, the V gene TRBV5-4; D is possibly TRBD2 (6 bases). V was trimmed by 4 bases and J by 4 bases, leaving 12 bases between them. This CDR3 has 14 residues. Germline CDR1 is SGHNT and CDR2 is YYREEE (reference sequence). The CDR3 spells CASSLRGPYNEQFF. The CDR3 bases are TGTGCCAGCAGCCTGCGGGGCCCTTACAATGAGCAGTTCTTC.

The chain recombines TRBV5-8 with TRBJ2-7, with 7 bases fitting TRBD1. V dropped 2 bases and J dropped 3; count of bases not matched to a gene: 5. Germline V gives CDR1 SGHTS, CDR2 YDEGEE. The CDR3 is 14 residues long. DNA for the CDR3: TGTGCCAGCAGCTTCGACAGGGTTGGCTACGAGCAGTACTTC. Amino acid sequence: CASSFDRVGYEQYF.

The chain has TRBV11-2 and TRBJ2-4; a possible D gene is TRBD2 (6 bases). The length of the CDR3 is 17 residues. Per germline, CDR1 SGHAT and CDR2 FQNNGV. The V gene lost 5 bases and the J gene lost 0 bases, with 17 bases spanning the gap. The CDR3 DNA is TGTGCCAGCAGCCCCGGACGGACTAACTTAGCCAAAAACATTCAGTACTTC. Protein product: CASSPGRTNLAKNIQYF.

The V gene is TRBV18, the J gene TRBJ2-2, with D possibly being TRBD1 (5 bases). The CDR3 totals 17 residues. The germline V gene has CDR1 KGHSH and CDR2 LQKENI. Trimming stripped 2 bases from V and 4 bases from J, with 17 bases between. The CDR3 loop reads CASSPKIEGAGTGELFF. In nucleotides, the CDR3 is TGTGCCAGCTCACCAAAGATCGAAGGGGCCGGCACCGGGGAGCTGTTTTTT.

The rearrangement joins TRBV19 to TRBJ1-4; 7 nucleotides align to TRBD1. Germline values: CDR1 LNHDA, CDR2 SQIVND (reference sequence). The CDR3 is 16 residues long. After removal of 5 bases from V and 0 bases from J, the junction contained 6 bases not matched to a gene. This chain's CDR3 is CASSVYRGTTNEKLFF. DNA for the CDR3: TGTGCCAGTAGTGTGTACAGGGGCACAACTAATGAAAAACTGTTTTTT. Drawing the rest from reference TRBV19 and TRBJ1-4, the complete variable domain is DGGITQSPKYLFRKEGQNVTLSCEQNLNHDAMYWYRQDPGQGLRLIYYSQIVNDFQKGDIAEGYSVSREKKESFPLTVTSAQKNPTAFYLCASSVYRGTTNEKLFFGSGTQLSVL.

The V gene is TRBV7-6, the J gene TRBJ2-3; D is possibly TRBD2 (7 bases). V was trimmed by 3 bases and J by 4 bases, leaving 17 bases between them. Germline CDR1 reads SGHVS; CDR2 reads FNYEAQ. The CDR3 contains 16 residues. DNA for the CDR3: TGTGCCAGCAGCTTTCGGGGGCGGGAGAGGGCAGATACGCAGTATTTT. This translates into CASSFRGRERADTQYF.

The V gene is TRBV28, the J gene TRBJ1-2; TRBD1 matches at 9 bases. Germline V lookup: CDR1 MDHEN, CDR2 SYDVKM. This CDR3 comprises 16 residues. With V trimmed by 6 bases and J by 2 bases, 10 bases remained unmatched. The CDR3 region has the DNA TGTGCCAGCAGGGAAGGGACAGGGCAACTCAACTATGGCTACACCTTC. This sequence encodes CASREGTGQLNYGYTF.

The chain employs TRBV6-1 and TRBJ1-2; 7 bases fit TRBD1. The CDR3 loop spans 15 amino acids. From germline, CDR1 is MNHNS and CDR2 SASEGT. With 2 bases clipped from V and 4 bases from J, the junction kept 7 bases outside the gene matches. CDR3 protein: CASSESAGGGYGYTF. The CDR3 nucleotides read TGTGCCAGCAGTGAATCCGCAGGGGGAGGCTATGGCTACACCTTC.

J is TRBJ1-1 and V is TRBV27, with D unresolved. V lost 7 bases and J lost 0, with 12 bases in between. The CDR3 loop spans 14 amino acids. Germline CDR1 and CDR2: MNHEY and SMNVEV (reference sequence). CDR3 nucleotides: TGTGCCAGCATCCAAAGAGGCATGAACACTGAAGCTTTCTTT. Translated, it gives CASIQRGMNTEAFF.

This clone was seen just once. The chain has TRBV6-5 and TRBJ1-2; no clear D gene. This CDR3 has 13 amino acids. Germline lookup yields CDR1 MNHEY and CDR2 SVGAGI. Deletions cut 2 bases from V and 2 bases from J, with 6 bases between. The CDR3 spells CASSYGFNYGYTF. CDR3 nucleotides: TGTGCCAGCAGTTACGGCTTCAACTATGGCTACACCTTC.

The genes are TRBV15 and TRBJ2-3, with 7 bases that match TRBD2. This CDR3 is built from 14 residues. The germline V gene encodes CDR1 LNHNV and CDR2 YYDKDF (reference sequence). Trimming removed 2 bases from V and 3 bases from J; junction bases left unmatched: 2. The CDR3 here is CATSRLAATDTQYF. The CDR3 bases are TGTGCCACCAGCAGACTAGCGGCTACAGATACGCAGTATTTT.

The chain links TRBV3-1 (or the pseudogene TRBV3-2) to TRBJ2-2; 13 bases match TRBD2. Germline CDR1 reads LGHDT; CDR2 reads YNNKEL (reference sequence). After removal of 6 bases from V and 4 bases from J, the junction contained 2 bases not matched to a gene. The CDR3 is 15 amino acids. This chain's CDR3 is CASRRTSGGTGELFF. The CDR3 DNA reads TGTGCCAGCAGGCGGACTAGCGGGGGCACCGGGGAGCTGTTTTTT.

This rearrangement joins TRBV6-5 to TRBJ2-5; TRBD2 aligns across 7 bases. The V gene's germline CDR1 is MNHEY and CDR2 SVGAGI. V was pared by 5 bases and J by 5 bases, with 11 bases of the junction left unmatched. The CDR3 has 15 amino acids. CDR3 in amino acids: CASSRQGAGWETQYF. The CDR3 DNA follows: TGTGCCAGCAGTAGACAAGGAGCGGGATGGGAGACCCAGTACTTC.

V and J are TRBV6-6 and TRBJ1-1; 8 bases match TRBD1. The CDR3 totals 13 residues. V lost 7 bases to trimming and J lost 7 bases; unmatched junction nucleotides: 8. Germline V gene sequence: CDR1 MNHNY, CDR2 SVGAGI (reference sequence). The CDR3 sequence is CASTPLDRGEAFF. As DNA, the CDR3 is TGTGCCAGCACCCCCCTCGACAGGGGTGAAGCTTTCTTT.

The chain recombines TRBV20-1 with TRBJ1-6; tentatively, D is TRBD1 (6 bases). V was trimmed by 3 bases and J by 7 bases, leaving 10 bases between them. Germline assignment: CDR1 DFQATT and CDR2 SNEGSKA (reference sequence). The CDR3 runs to 13 residues. The CDR3 DNA reads TGCAGTGCTAGTTCCAGGGGAAATTCACCCCTCCACTTT. Protein: CSASSRGNSPLHF.

The chain employs TRBV7-9 and TRBJ2-2; D might be TRBD2 (6 bases). With 5 bases removed from V and 2 bases from J, the gap between germline ends came to 15 bases. This CDR3 contains 16 residues. The V gene's germline CDR1 is SEHNR and CDR2 FQNEAQ (reference sequence). The CDR3 region has the DNA TGTGCCAGCAGCGGCCACCTAGCGCGTAACACCGGGGAGCTGTTTTTT. It translates to CASSGHLARNTGELFF.

As for this clone: One end of the junction is discordant with germline, which a read error may explain. CDR3 nucleotide sequence: TGCGCCAGCAGCTCCGGGACAGGGTACGGGCAGTACTTC. It is translated as CASSSGTGYGQYF. The chain joins TRBV5-1 to TRBJ2-7, with 9 bases that match TRBD1. Germline V gives CDR1 SGHRS, CDR2 YFSETQ. The CDR3 is made up of 13 amino acids.

CDR3 loop: CASSTGLSNYGYTF. In DNA, the CDR3 is TGTGCCAGCAGCACAGGGCTTTCTAACTATGGCTACACCTTC. The genes are TRBV7-9 and TRBJ1-2; D is possibly TRBD1 (6 bases). Trimming removed 5 bases at V and 0 bases at J, with 10 bases between. In germline, CDR1 is SEHNR, CDR2 FQNEAQ (reference sequence). The CDR3 sequence is 14 residues long.

J is TRBJ2-5 and V is TRBV4-1; perhaps TRBD1 as D (6 bases). V was shortened by 0 bases and J by 1 base, with 24 bases between the two germline ends. The germline gives CDR1 MGHRA, CDR2 YSYEKL. The CDR3 spans 20 residues. The CDR3 here is CASSQDLTTGFLTSQETQYF. CDR3 nucleotide sequence: TGCGCCAGCAGCCAAGATTTGACGACAGGATTCTTAACTTCCCAAGAGACCCAGTACTTC.